This record concerns one T cell receptor (beta chain) sequence. The sample originates from a study of blood T cell repertoires in COVID-19. In the original workflow: Reference gene primer amplification yielded estimated nucleated cell counts. Data came from immunoSEQ multiplex PCR; TCRdb stores just in-frame clones and leaves some out. D and trimming were read from the DNA, whereas the V and J calls and clone size are those reported in that table. The table has about 24,000 clones, 92% seen once. From germline, CDR1 is SGHAT and CDR2 FQDESV (reference sequence). J was trimmed by 0 bases and V by 3 bases; bases with no gene match: 2. The CDR3 has 15 amino acids.

The clonotype comes from a man aged 70-80 years with active COVID-19. Sequenced input: peripheral blood. The chain couples TRBV11-1 to TRBJ2-1, with 7 bases aligning to TRBD1. CDR3 protein: CASSFGQVSYNEQFF. CDR3 DNA sequence: TGTGCCAGCAGCTTCGGACAGGTCTCCTACAATGAGCAGTTCTTC. Combining the CDR3 with reference TRBV11-1 and TRBJ2-1 gives the whole variable domain EAEVAQSPRYKITEKSQAVAFWCDPISGHATLYWYRQILGQGPELLVQFQDESVVDDSQLPKDRFSAERLKGVDSTLKIQPAELGDSAMYLCASSFGQVSYNEQFFGPGTRLTVL.